This TCR beta chain was observed in a study of CD8 T cells in Susac syndrome (dated by TCRdb to between 2018 and 2021). Looking at the study overall: The study used repertoire sequencing to test whether antigen drove CD8+ T cell activation and differentiation in Susac syndrome. Clonality of the CD8+ T cell repertoire was compared between eleven to twelve healthy donors, approximately 14 Susac syndrome patients and 15 multiple sclerosis patients. General conclusions and limits of the study: The number of individuals in the TCR sequencing and HLA analysis was recognized as being relatively small.

According to the germline V gene, CDR1 reads SQVTM and CDR2 reads ANQGSEA. The CDR3 starts with the cysteine, ends with the phenylalanine, and has 16 residues. Just the 48-base CDR3 DNA is kept, in frame starting at base 1. V is trimmed back by 3 bases and J by 5 bases, and the junction contains 9 bases that no gene match accounts for. As concerns this clonotype: Its antigen is currently not known. Base qualities are not recorded, but no much larger clone differs from it by a single base.

RNA was extracted using the RNeasy kit, and roughly 0.5 to 1 microgram was reverse transcribed with random hexamers. The immunoSEQ multiplex PCR assay, covering 54 Vbeta and 13 Jbeta segments, was used to amplify TCR beta CDR3 regions. To correct PCR amplification bias, a synthetic template baseline was used for both primer optimization and computational correction. In the paper's pipeline: Reads were annotated to V, D and J genes per IMGT and analyzed with immunoSEQ Analyzer, keeping only productive sequences. Clonality was computed as one minus Shannon entropy normalized by log2 of the number of productive unique sequences. Public and private clones were assessed among the 100 most prevalent clones of each patient and control. Clones were defined as Susac-specific if absent from the healthy and MS cohorts, from 1052 published viral clones and from other ImmuneACCESS disease sequences. TCRdb redid the processing of the public reads, applying fastp at Q25 and MiXCR, and retained in-frame beta chains. Entries are consolidated by CDR3 protein sequence, retaining the most common genes and DNA. None of the V and J calls come from the authors' own analysis; TCRdb made them. Counted in this sample were some 300,000 distinct CDR3 sequences; 85% of them appeared once. The leading ten clones occupy around 0.21% of the sample.

Peripheral blood CD8+ and CD4+ T cells from healthy donors, Susac syndrome patients and multiple sclerosis patients were profiled using high-throughput TCR beta sequencing. The multiple sclerosis controls were treatment-naive patients whose relapsing-remitting disease, either stable or active, fulfilled the revised McDonald criteria. Bulk CD8+ and CD4+ T cells were purified by magnetic negative isolation, whereas CD8+ TEMRA cells were enriched by FACS. Blood was collected in EDTA tubes and processed within 24 hours, with PBMCs isolated through density gradient centrifugation. PBMCs intended for TCR sequencing were frozen in liquid nitrogen and were later thawed in a 37 degrees C water bath. Purity of sorted or isolated CD4+, CD8+ and CD8+ TEMRA cells was at least 90%.

Material: CD8+ T cells from PBMCs. The chain was built from TRBV29-1 and TRBJ2-3; TRBD2 agrees with 12 junctional bases. The TCR was taken from a human donor with multiple sclerosis. The nucleotide sequence reads TGCAGCGTTGAGCGACTAGCGGGAGAGGCGGGAGATACGCAGTATTTT. This is translated as CSVERLAGEAGDTQYF.